This T cell receptor beta chain was observed in a study of blood T cells in healthy people across ages. Total RNA was extracted at no less than 5 micrograms per sample. The authors ran a second PCR of roughly 6 to 12 cycles using a sample-barcoded 5' primer and a J-beta primer mix. In TCRdb, the 5' RACE reads were re-called with MiXCR into one record per CDR3 protein. The repertoire consists of over 600,000 distinct CDR3 sequences, with 40% to 50% occurring once and the leading ten covering about 32%. The V gene lost 6 bases and the J gene lost 0 bases, with 15 bases spanning the gap. There are 14 residues in the CDR3. Per the germline V gene, CDR1 is DFQATT and CDR2 is SNEGSKA (reference sequence).

The sequenced material came from blood. The origin of this receptor is a man aged 80 or over in good health. The chain is built from TRBV20-1 and TRBJ2-7, with no clear D. The CDR3 sequence: CSAEPGASSYEQYF. CDR3 in DNA: TGCAGTGCAGAGCCGGGCGCTAGCTCCTACGAGCAGTACTTC.